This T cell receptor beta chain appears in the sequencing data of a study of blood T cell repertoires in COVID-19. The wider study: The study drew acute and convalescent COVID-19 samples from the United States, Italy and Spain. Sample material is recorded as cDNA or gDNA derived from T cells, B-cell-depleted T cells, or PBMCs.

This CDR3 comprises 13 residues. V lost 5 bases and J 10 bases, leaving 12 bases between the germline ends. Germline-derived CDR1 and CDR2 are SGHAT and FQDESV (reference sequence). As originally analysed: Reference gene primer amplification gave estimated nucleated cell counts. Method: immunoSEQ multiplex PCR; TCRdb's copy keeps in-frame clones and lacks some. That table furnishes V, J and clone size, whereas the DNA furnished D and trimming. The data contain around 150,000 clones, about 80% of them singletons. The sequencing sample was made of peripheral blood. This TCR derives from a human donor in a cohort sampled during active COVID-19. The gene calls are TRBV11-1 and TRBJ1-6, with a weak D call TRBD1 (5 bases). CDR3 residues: CASSQVRGSPLHF. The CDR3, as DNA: TGTGCCAGCAGCCAAGTAAGGGGCTCACCCCTCCACTTT.